The entry below gives a single T cell receptor beta chain sequence along with its context. Its antigen is not known. This entry is derived from a study of T cell repertoires in cytomegalovirus infection. Whole-study findings and limits: It was HLA-C-restricted CMV-specific TCR beta clonotypes that dominated the response ex vivo.

V lost 2 bases and J 5 bases, leaving 22 bases between the germline ends. From germline, CDR1 is SGHVS and CDR2 FQNEAQ. CDR3 length: 18 residues. TCRdb analysed the reads with MiXCR anew, one entry per CDR3 protein. The sample holds roughly 570,000 distinct CDR3 sequences, 40% seen once. The origin of this receptor is a human donor in good health (CMV status not recorded). Some clones in this sample may be carry-over from other donors' samples. This rearrangement joins TRBV7-8 to TRBJ2-1; possible D gene TRBD2, 7 bases. Sequencing was performed on cultured PBMCs, taken from culture after CMV antigen stimulation. CDR3 region: CASSLWLGWGGPNNEQFF. In DNA, the CDR3 is TGTGCCAGCAGCTTATGGCTTGGGTGGGGGGGCCCAAACAATGAGCAGTTCTTC.